This is a list of T cell receptor beta chains from one sample in a study of CD8 T cells in Susac syndrome. A single record per CDR3 protein comes from TCRdb applying MiXCR to the immunoSEQ multiplex PCR reads. Counted here are around 280,000 distinct CDR3 sequences, about 91% occurring once; the ten biggest clones make up roughly 0.07%. The specimen sequenced was CD4+ T cells from PBMCs. These receptors were taken from a human donor with multiple sclerosis. Each CDR3 is given with its conserved first and last residue. The D gene is left open where the match is weak. Expanded clones get a size class; other rows say once, few or many, or leave the size out.

v_call,cdr3_length,d_call,clone_size,j_call,cdr3_aa,cdr3_nt
TRBV20-1,14,.,.,TRBJ1-3,CSARTGRVGNTIYF,TGCAGTGCTAGGACGGGCAGGGTGGGAAACACCATATATTTT
TRBV6-2/TRBV6-3,14,.,.,TRBJ2-4,CASSAGSSKNIQYF,TGTGCCAGCAGTGCCGGGAGCTCCAAAAACATTCAGTACTTC
TRBV12-3/TRBV12-4,11,.,.,TRBJ1-1,CASSFGEGAFF,TGTGCCAGCAGTTTTGGGGAGGGGGCTTTCTTT
TRBV4-2,17,TRBD2,.,TRBJ2-1,CASSQDPGASGANEQFF,TGTGCCAGCAGCCAAGATCCCGGGGCTAGCGGCGCCAATGAGCAGTTCTTC
TRBV20-1,13,TRBD2,.,TRBJ2-5,CSARPSGRETQYF,TGCAGTGCTAGACCTAGCGGGAGAGAGACCCAGTACTTC
TRBV2,13,TRBD2,.,TRBJ2-7,CASKALLAGDPFF,TGTGCCAGCAAGGCCCTGCTAGCGGGGGACCCTTTCTTC
TRBV5-4,15,.,.,TRBJ2-2,CASSFLSANTGELFF,TGTGCCAGCAGCTTCCTTAGTGCGAACACCGGGGAGCTGTTTTTT
TRBV11-1,14,.,.,TRBJ2-2,CASSRNRFAGELFF,TGTGCCAGCAGCCGAAACCGATTCGCCGGGGAGCTGTTTTTT
TRBV6-2/TRBV6-3,13,.,once,TRBJ2-3,CASNDRLADTQYF,TGTGCCAGCAACGACCGACTTGCCGATACGCAGTATTTT
TRBV18,15,.,.,TRBJ2-7,CASSPRHETYYEQYF,TGTGCCAGCTCACCACGCCACGAGACTTACTACGAGCAGTACTTC
TRBV6-2/TRBV6-3,14,.,.,TRBJ2-2,CASTRTSNTGELFF,TGTGCCAGCACCCGGACCTCCAACACCGGGGAGCTGTTTTTT
TRBV5-1,17,TRBD1,.,TRBJ2-2,CASSFLIRGRNTGELFF,TGCGCCAGCAGCTTCCTTATCAGGGGGCGGAACACCGGGGAGCTGTTTTTT
TRBV6-4,13,TRBD1,.,TRBJ2-1,CASSDIVRGQKFF,TGTGCCAGCAGTGACATCGTGAGGGGACAGAAGTTCTTC
TRBV7-9,13,.,.,TRBJ1-2,CASSMEGLGGYTF,TGTGCCAGCAGCATGGAAGGGCTTGGCGGCTACACCTTC
TRBV2,14,TRBD1,.,TRBJ1-4,CASRDTGGDEKLFF,TGTGCCAGCAGAGATACAGGGGGCGATGAAAAACTGTTTTTT
TRBV7-2,13,.,.,TRBJ2-5,CASSLGDSETQYF,TGTGCCAGCAGCTTAGGGGATAGTGAGACCCAGTACTTC
TRBV19,13,.,.,TRBJ2-1,CASSINAYNEQFF,TGTGCCAGTAGTATAAATGCATACAATGAGCAGTTCTTC
TRBV29-1,15,.,.,TRBJ2-6,CSVESAGAGANVLTF,TGCAGCGTTGAATCAGCGGGCGCCGGGGCCAACGTCCTGACTTTC
TRBV19,17,.,.,TRBJ2-7,CASSINPPGVGAYEQYF,TGTGCCAGTAGTATAAACCCTCCAGGGGTCGGGGCGTACGAGCAGTACTTC
TRBV5-6,14,.,.,TRBJ2-2,CASSYRQVTGELFF,TGTGCCAGCAGCTACCGACAGGTCACCGGGGAGCTGTTTTTT
TRBV9,15,TRBD1,.,TRBJ1-2,CASSITGEDGYGYTF,TGTGCCAGCAGCATTACAGGGGAGGACGGCTATGGCTACACCTTC
TRBV29-1,13,.,.,TRBJ2-3,CSVTGLNTDTQYF,TGCAGCGTCACCGGGCTTAACACAGATACGCAGTATTTT
TRBV6-5,14,.,.,TRBJ1-1,CASSYGGVATEAFF,TGTGCCAGCAGTTACGGTGGGGTTGCCACTGAAGCTTTCTTT
TRBV5-4,15,.,.,TRBJ2-1,CASSPTPTAYNEQFF,TGTGCCAGCAGTCCTACCCCCACTGCATACAATGAGCAGTTCTTC